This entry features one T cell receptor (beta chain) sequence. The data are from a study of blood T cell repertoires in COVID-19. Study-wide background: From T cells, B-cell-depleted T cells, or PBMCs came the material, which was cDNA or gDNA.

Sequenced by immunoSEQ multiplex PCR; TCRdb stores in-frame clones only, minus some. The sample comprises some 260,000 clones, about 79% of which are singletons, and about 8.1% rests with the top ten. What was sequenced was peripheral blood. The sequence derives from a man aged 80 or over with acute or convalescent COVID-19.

CDR3 protein: CASSARQATNEKLFF. As DNA, the CDR3 is TGTGCCAGCAGCGCAAGACAGGCAACTAATGAAAAACTGTTTTTT. The chain joins TRBV7-9 to TRBJ1-4; TRBD1 might be the D (6 bases). V lost 5 bases and J lost 0, with 10 bases in between. Germline V gene sequence: CDR1 SEHNR, CDR2 FQNEAQ (reference sequence). This CDR3 comprises 15 residues.